These 6 T cell receptor beta chains were all obtained from the same sample, sequenced in a study of blood T cell repertoires in COVID-19. Assay: immunoSEQ multiplex PCR; the TCRdb copy retains only in-frame clones and omits some. The data contain about 200,000 clones, about 90% of them seen just once; the ten biggest clones take up about 1.3%. The sample comprised PBMCs or T cells enriched from blood (not recorded which). These receptors came from a man in his thirties or forties who had recovered from COVID-19.

The genes are TRBV11-2 and TRBJ2-3; D not certain. The ends were cut back, 1 base at V and 5 bases at J, with 10 bases in the middle. From germline, CDR1 is SGHAT and CDR2 FQNNGV. The CDR3 contains 14 residues. The CDR3 loop is CASSLASIIDTQYF. The CDR3 nucleotides are TGTGCCAGCAGCTTAGCTAGTATCATAGATACGCAGTATTTT.

The rearrangement joins TRBV19 to TRBJ1-1; D gene unclear. The CDR3 sequence is 12 residues long. Germline V CDR1 and CDR2: LNHDA, SQIVND (reference sequence). Trimming cost V 8 bases and J 2 bases, with 9 bases left between them. The CDR3 protein is CASSVRNTEAFF. In nucleotides, the CDR3 is TGTGCCAGTTCTGTCCGTAACACTGAAGCTTTCTTT.

This sequence joins TRBV7-8 and TRBJ2-7; D is possibly TRBD2 (6 bases). The V gene's germline CDR1 is SGHVS and CDR2 FQNEAQ. Between the trimmed V and J ends, which lost 5 bases and 2 bases, there was a span of 19 bases. This CDR3 has 16 amino acids. This CDR3 is CASSRDQEGQAYEQYF. As DNA, the CDR3 is TGTGCCAGCAGCCGGGACCAGGAGGGGCAAGCCTACGAGCAGTACTTC.

The CDR3 here is CASSLQNTEAFF. Written as DNA, the CDR3 is TGTGCCAGCAGTTTACAGAACACTGAAGCTTTCTTT. The chain combines TRBV6-2 or TRBV6-3 with TRBJ1-1; D uncertain. CDR1 is MNHEY and CDR2 is SVGEGT in the germline V gene. This CDR3 spans 12 amino acids. V lost 4 bases and J 1 base, leaving 4 bases between the germline ends.

V gene TRBV7-2 combines with J gene TRBJ2-2, with D perhaps matching TRBD1 (7 bases). CDR1 and CDR2 (germline): SGHTA, FQGNSA. Trimming removed 2 bases from V and 6 bases from J, with 16 bases in between. The CDR3 has 16 amino acids. The CDR3: CASSLQGGFLSGELFF. CDR3 coding DNA: TGTGCCAGCAGCTTACAGGGGGGCTTTCTTTCCGGGGAGCTGTTTTTT.

CDR3 nucleotides: TGTGCCACCAGTGATTCGTTGTCTAGCGGGTATGCTGAGCAGTTCTTC. Protein sequence: CATSDSLSSGYAEQFF. This chain links TRBV24-1 with TRBJ2-1, with 8 nucleotides matching TRBD2. Trimming at V came to 2 bases and at J to 9 bases, leaving 11 bases not matched to a gene. The length of the CDR3 is 16 residues. The germline gives CDR1 KGHDR, CDR2 SFDVKD.